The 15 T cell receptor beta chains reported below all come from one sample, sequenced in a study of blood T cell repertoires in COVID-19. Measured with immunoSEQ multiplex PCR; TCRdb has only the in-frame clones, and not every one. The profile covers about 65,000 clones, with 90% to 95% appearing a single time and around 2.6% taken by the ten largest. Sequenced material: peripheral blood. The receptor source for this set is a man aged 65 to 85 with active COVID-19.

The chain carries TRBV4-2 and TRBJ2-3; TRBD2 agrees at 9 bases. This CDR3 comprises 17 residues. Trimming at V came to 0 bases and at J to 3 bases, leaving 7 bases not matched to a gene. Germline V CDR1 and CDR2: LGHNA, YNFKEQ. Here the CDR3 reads CASSQDPAGGWTDTQYF. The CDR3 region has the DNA TGTGCCAGCAGCCAAGATCCAGCGGGGGGATGGACAGATACGCAGTATTTT.

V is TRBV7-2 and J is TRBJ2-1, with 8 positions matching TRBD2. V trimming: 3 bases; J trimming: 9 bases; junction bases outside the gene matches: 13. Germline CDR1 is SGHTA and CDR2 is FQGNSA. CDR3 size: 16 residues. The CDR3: CASSFLAGGSPPEQFF. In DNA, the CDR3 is TGTGCCAGCAGCTTTCTCGCGGGGGGATCCCCTCCTGAGCAGTTCTTC.

The DNA for the CDR3 is TGTGCCAGCAGCTTGGTAGTCAGCGGGTTTTCCTACAATGAGCAGTTCTTC. This gives the protein CASSLVVSGFSYNEQFF. The rearrangement joins TRBV5-5 to TRBJ2-1; possibly TRBD2 for D (6 bases). V gave up 0 bases and J gave up 1 base, with 14 bases separating them. Germline CDR1 is SGHKS and CDR2 is YYEKEE (reference sequence). This CDR3 is built from 17 residues.

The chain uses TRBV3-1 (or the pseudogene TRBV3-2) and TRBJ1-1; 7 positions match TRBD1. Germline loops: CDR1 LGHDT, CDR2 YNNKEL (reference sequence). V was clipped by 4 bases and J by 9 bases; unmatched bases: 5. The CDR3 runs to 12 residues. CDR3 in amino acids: CASSPTGSKAFF. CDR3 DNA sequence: TGTGCCAGCAGCCCGACAGGGTCGAAAGCTTTCTTT.

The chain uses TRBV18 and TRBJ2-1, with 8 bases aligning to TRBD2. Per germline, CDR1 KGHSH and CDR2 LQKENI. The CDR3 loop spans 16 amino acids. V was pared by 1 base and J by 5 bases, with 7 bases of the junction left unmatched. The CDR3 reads CASSPRAGATNNEQFF. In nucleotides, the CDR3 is TGTGCCAGCTCACCACGAGCGGGGGCCACTAACAATGAGCAGTTCTTC. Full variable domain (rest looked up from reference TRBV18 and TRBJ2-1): NAGVMQNPRHLVRRRGQEARLRCSPMKGHSHVYWYRQLPEEGLKFMVYLQKENIIDESGMPKERFSAEFPKEGPSILRIQQVVRGDSAAYFCASSPRAGATNNEQFFGPGTRLTVL.

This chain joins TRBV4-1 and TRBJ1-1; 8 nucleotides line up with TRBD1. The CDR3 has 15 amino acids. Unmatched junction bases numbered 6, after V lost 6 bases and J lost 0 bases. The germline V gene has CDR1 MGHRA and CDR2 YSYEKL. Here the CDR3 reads CASRSTGGMNTEAFF. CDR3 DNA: TGCGCCAGCAGGTCAACAGGGGGAATGAACACTGAAGCTTTCTTT.

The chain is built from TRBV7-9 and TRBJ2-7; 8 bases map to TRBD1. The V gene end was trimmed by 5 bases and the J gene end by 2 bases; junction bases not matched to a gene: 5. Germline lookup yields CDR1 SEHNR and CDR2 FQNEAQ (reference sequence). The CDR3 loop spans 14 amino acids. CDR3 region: CASSLGQGAYEQYF. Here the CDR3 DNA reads TGTGCCAGCAGCCTCGGACAGGGAGCCTACGAGCAGTACTTC.

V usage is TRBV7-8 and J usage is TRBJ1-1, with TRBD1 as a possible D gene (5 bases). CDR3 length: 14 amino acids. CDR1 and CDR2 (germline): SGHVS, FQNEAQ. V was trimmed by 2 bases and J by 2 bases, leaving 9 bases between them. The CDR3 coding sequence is TGTGCCAGCAGCTTATCCCAGGGCAACACTGAAGCTTTCTTT. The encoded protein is CASSLSQGNTEAFF.

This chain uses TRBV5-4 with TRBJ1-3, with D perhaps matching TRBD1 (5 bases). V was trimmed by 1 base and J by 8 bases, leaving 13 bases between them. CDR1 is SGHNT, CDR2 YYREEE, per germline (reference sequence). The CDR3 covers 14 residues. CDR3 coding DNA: TGTGCCAGCAGCTTGCAGGGTTTAGTAGACACCATATATTTT. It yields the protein CASSLQGLVDTIYF.

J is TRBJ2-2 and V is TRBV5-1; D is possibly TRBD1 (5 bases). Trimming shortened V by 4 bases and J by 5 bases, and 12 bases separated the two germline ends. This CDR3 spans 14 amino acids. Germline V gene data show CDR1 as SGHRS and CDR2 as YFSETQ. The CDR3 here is CASSEQDRTGELFF. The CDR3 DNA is TGCGCCAGCAGCGAACAGGACCGGACCGGGGAGCTGTTTTTT. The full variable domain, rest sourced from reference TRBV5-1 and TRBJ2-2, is KAGVTQTPRYLIKTRGQQVTLSCSPISGHRSVSWYQQTPGQGLQFLFEYFSETQRNKGNFPGRFSGRQFSNSRSEMNVSTLELGDSALYLCASSEQDRTGELFFGEGSRLTVL.

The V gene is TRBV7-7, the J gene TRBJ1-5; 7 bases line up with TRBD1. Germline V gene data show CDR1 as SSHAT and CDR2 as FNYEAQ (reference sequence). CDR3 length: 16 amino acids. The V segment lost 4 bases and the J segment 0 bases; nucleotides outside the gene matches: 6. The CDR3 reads CASSYKTGDSNQPQHF. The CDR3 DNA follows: TGTGCCAGCAGCTACAAAACAGGGGATAGCAATCAGCCCCAGCATTTT.

The CDR3 here is CASSSPIGTSGGVQYV. The CDR3 DNA is TGTGCCAGCAGTTCTCCGATCGGGACTAGCGGGGGGGTGCAGTACGTC. This chain links TRBV28 with TRBJ2-7, with TRBD2 matching over 16 bases. Per germline, CDR1 MDHEN and CDR2 SYDVKM. The CDR3 runs to 16 residues. Trimming removed 4 bases from V and 9 bases from J; junction bases left unmatched: 9.

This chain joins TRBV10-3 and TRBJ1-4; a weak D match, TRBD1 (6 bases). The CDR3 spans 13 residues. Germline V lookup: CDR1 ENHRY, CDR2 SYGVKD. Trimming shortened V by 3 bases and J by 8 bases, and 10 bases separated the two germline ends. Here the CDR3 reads CAISDRGGEKLFF. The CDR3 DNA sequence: TGTGCCATCAGTGACAGGGGTGGCGAAAAACTGTTTTTT.

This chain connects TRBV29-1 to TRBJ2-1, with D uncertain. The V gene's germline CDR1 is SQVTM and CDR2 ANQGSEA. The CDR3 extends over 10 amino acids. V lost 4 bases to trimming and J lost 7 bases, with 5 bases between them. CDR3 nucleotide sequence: TGCAGCGTTGGACTTAATGAGCAGTTCTTC. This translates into CSVGLNEQFF.

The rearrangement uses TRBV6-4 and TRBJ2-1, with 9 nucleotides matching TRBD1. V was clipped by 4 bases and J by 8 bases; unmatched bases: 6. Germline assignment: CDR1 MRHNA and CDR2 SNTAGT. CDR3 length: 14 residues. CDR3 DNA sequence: TGTGCCAGCAGTGCCCGACAGGGGGACGATGAGCAGTTCTTC. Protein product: CASSARQGDDEQFF.